The rows below give T cell receptor beta chains drawn from one sample of a study of T cells in Graves' hyperthyroidism and ophthalmopathy. TCRdb re-derived calls from the multiplex PCR reads in MiXCR, one entry per CDR3 protein. The table includes a few hundred thousand distinct CDR3 sequences, approximately 14% detected once. Sequencing input: blood. The source of these receptors is a young woman with Graves' hyperthyroidism. Both conserved end residues are part of each CDR3. A D gene is named only where the DNA matches it firmly. Clone sizes are given selectively: once, few, many, or a class where the clone is expanded.

clone size: many; J gene: TRBJ2-2; V gene: TRBV6-1; D gene: .; CDR3 protein: CASRDSGNTGELFF; CDR3 DNA: TGTGCCAGCAGAGACAGCGGGAACACCGGGGAGCTGTTTTTT
clone size: .; J gene: TRBJ2-5; V gene: TRBV6-9; D gene: .; CDR3 protein: CASSSKRGGQEETQYF; CDR3 DNA: TGTGCCAGCAGTTCAAAAAGGGGAGGACAGGAAGAGACCCAGTACTTC
clone size: .; J gene: TRBJ2-4; V gene: TRBV19; D gene: .; CDR3 protein: CASSTFSGAKNIQYF; CDR3 DNA: TGTGCCAGTAGTACCTTCAGCGGGGCCAAAAACATTCAGTACTTC
clone size: few; J gene: TRBJ2-1; V gene: TRBV19; D gene: TRBD2; CDR3 protein: CASRRGTSSVYEQFF; CDR3 DNA: TGTGCCAGTAGGAGGGGGACTAGTTCTGTGTACGAGCAGTTCTTC
clone size: many; J gene: TRBJ2-7; V gene: TRBV11-2; D gene: .; CDR3 protein: CASSYHHLGGINYEQYF; CDR3 DNA: TGTGCCAGCAGTTATCACCACCTGGGCGGAATTAACTACGAGCAGTACTTC
clone size: many; J gene: TRBJ2-2; V gene: TRBV20-1; D gene: TRBD2; CDR3 protein: CSARDQPGGTGELFF; CDR3 DNA: TGCAGTGCTAGAGACCAGCCGGGGGGCACCGGGGAGCTGTTTTTT
clone size: many; J gene: TRBJ2-7; V gene: TRBV10-2; D gene: .; CDR3 protein: CASSEPVGAFYEQYF; CDR3 DNA: TGCGCCAGCAGTGAACCCGTGGGAGCGTTCTACGAGCAGTACTTC
clone size: .; J gene: TRBJ1-2; V gene: TRBV14; D gene: TRBD1; CDR3 protein: CASSQDLTGDGYTF; CDR3 DNA: TGTGCCAGCAGCCAAGATTTGACAGGGGATGGCTACACCTTC
clone size: many; J gene: TRBJ1-2; V gene: TRBV10-3; D gene: .; CDR3 protein: CAISESSGRANYGYTF; CDR3 DNA: TGTGCCATCAGTGAGTCCTCTGGACGGGCTAACTATGGCTACACCTTC
clone size: many; J gene: TRBJ2-3; V gene: TRBV2; D gene: TRBD2; CDR3 protein: CASSALAGGLDTQYF; CDR3 DNA: TGTGCCAGCAGTGCCCTAGCGGGGGGGCTAGATACGCAGTATTTT
clone size: many; J gene: TRBJ1-1; V gene: TRBV6-1; D gene: .; CDR3 protein: CASSEPAVHLAFF; CDR3 DNA: TGTGCCAGCAGTGAACCAGCCGTCCATTTAGCTTTCTTT
clone size: many; J gene: TRBJ1-1; V gene: TRBV12-3/TRBV12-4; D gene: .; CDR3 protein: CASSLFWESRSAFF; CDR3 DNA: TGTGCCAGCAGTTTATTCTGGGAATCCCGTTCGGCTTTCTTT
clone size: many; J gene: TRBJ2-2; V gene: TRBV11-2; D gene: .; CDR3 protein: CASSHQGSNTGELFF; CDR3 DNA: TGTGCCAGCAGCCACCAGGGATCGAACACCGGGGAGCTGTTTTTT
clone size: many; J gene: TRBJ2-5; V gene: TRBV18; D gene: .; CDR3 protein: CASSPEGLRTETQYF; CDR3 DNA: TGTGCCAGCTCACCCGAGGGACTTCGAACGGAGACCCAGTACTTC
clone size: many; J gene: TRBJ1-2; V gene: TRBV19; D gene: TRBD1; CDR3 protein: CASRTPGTGYGYTF; CDR3 DNA: TGTGCCAGTAGGACCCCCGGGACAGGATATGGCTACACCTTC
clone size: .; J gene: TRBJ1-5; V gene: TRBV2; D gene: .; CDR3 protein: CASSEGGDQPQHF; CDR3 DNA: TGTGCCAGCAGTGAGGGAGGGGATCAGCCCCAGCATTTT
clone size: .; J gene: TRBJ1-2; V gene: TRBV12-3/TRBV12-4; D gene: .; CDR3 protein: CASSGSRGGGRDGYTF; CDR3 DNA: TGTGCCAGCAGTGGTTCTCGTGGCGGAGGAAGAGATGGCTACACCTTC
clone size: .; J gene: TRBJ2-5; V gene: TRBV29-1; D gene: .; CDR3 protein: CSVRLEKETQYF; CDR3 DNA: TGCAGCGTTCGACTAGAAAAAGAGACCCAGTACTTC
clone size: .; J gene: TRBJ2-3; V gene: TRBV29-1; D gene: .; CDR3 protein: CSVESRQLNTDTQYF; CDR3 DNA: TGCAGCGTTGAATCCAGGCAGTTAAACACAGATACGCAGTATTTT
clone size: .; J gene: TRBJ2-6; V gene: TRBV6-5; D gene: .; CDR3 protein: CASSYLGRSGANVLTF; CDR3 DNA: TGTGCCAGCAGTTACTTGGGCAGGTCTGGGGCCAACGTCCTGACTTTC
clone size: .; J gene: TRBJ2-5; V gene: TRBV27; D gene: TRBD2; CDR3 protein: CASSLKSGRAGGKETQYF; CDR3 DNA: TGTGCCAGCAGTTTAAAAAGCGGGAGGGCCGGGGGAAAAGAGACCCAGTACTTC
clone size: many; J gene: TRBJ2-7; V gene: TRBV11-2; D gene: TRBD1; CDR3 protein: CASSTGQATWDYEQYF; CDR3 DNA: TGTGCCAGCAGCACAGGACAGGCGACTTGGGACTACGAGCAGTACTTC
clone size: few; J gene: TRBJ2-1; V gene: TRBV10-3; D gene: .; CDR3 protein: CAISAISGSAYNAQFF; CDR3 DNA: TGTGCCATCAGTGCGATTAGCGGTTCAGCCTACAATGCGCAGTTCTTC
clone size: many; J gene: TRBJ2-2; V gene: TRBV12-3/TRBV12-4; D gene: .; CDR3 protein: CASSPTGTSTGELFF; CDR3 DNA: TGTGCCAGCAGTCCTACCGGGACATCAACCGGGGAGCTGTTTTTT
clone size: many; J gene: TRBJ2-1; V gene: TRBV12-5; D gene: .; CDR3 protein: CASGLVGGTYNEQFF; CDR3 DNA: TGTGCTAGTGGTTTGGTAGGCGGGACGTACAATGAGCAGTTCTTC
clone size: many; J gene: TRBJ1-5; V gene: TRBV6-2/TRBV6-3; D gene: TRBD1; CDR3 protein: CASRIQGLGNQPQHF; CDR3 DNA: TGTGCCAGCAGGATACAGGGGCTGGGCAATCAGCCCCAGCATTTT
clone size: many; J gene: TRBJ2-2; V gene: TRBV4-2; D gene: TRBD1; CDR3 protein: CASSQLRDSTTGELFF; CDR3 DNA: TGTGCCAGCAGCCAACTCCGGGACAGTACCACCGGGGAGCTGTTTTTT
clone size: many; J gene: TRBJ1-1; V gene: TRBV7-9; D gene: .; CDR3 protein: CASSPSRGGVNTEAFF; CDR3 DNA: TGTGCCAGCAGCCCCTCCCGGGGGGGAGTGAACACTGAAGCTTTCTTT
clone size: .; J gene: TRBJ2-1; V gene: TRBV20-1; D gene: TRBD2; CDR3 protein: CSAKVSGGSSYNEQFF; CDR3 DNA: TGCAGTGCGAAGGTATCGGGGGGAAGCTCCTACAATGAGCAGTTCTTC
clone size: .; J gene: TRBJ2-7; V gene: TRBV20-1; D gene: .; CDR3 protein: CSASGSFDPYEQYF; CDR3 DNA: TGCAGTGCTAGCGGGAGTTTCGACCCCTACGAGCAGTACTTC
clone size: many; J gene: TRBJ2-3; V gene: TRBV6-6; D gene: .; CDR3 protein: CASSYSRIGDTQYF; CDR3 DNA: TGTGCCAGCAGTTACTCGAGGATCGGGGATACGCAGTATTTT
clone size: .; J gene: TRBJ2-2; V gene: TRBV19; D gene: .; CDR3 protein: CASSMVGSLRNTGELFF; CDR3 DNA: TGTGCCAGTAGTATGGTTGGAAGTCTTAGGAACACCGGGGAGCTGTTTTTT
clone size: many; J gene: TRBJ1-2; V gene: TRBV29-1; D gene: TRBD1; CDR3 protein: CSVSTPGTGGYTF; CDR3 DNA: TGCAGCGTTTCCACCCCCGGGACAGGAGGCTACACCTTC
clone size: many; J gene: TRBJ2-1; V gene: TRBV10-3; D gene: .; CDR3 protein: CAISESKGAYNEQFF; CDR3 DNA: TGTGCCATCAGTGAGTCGAAGGGGGCCTACAATGAGCAGTTCTTC
clone size: .; J gene: TRBJ2-1; V gene: TRBV7-9; D gene: .; CDR3 protein: CASSLLDSEQFF; CDR3 DNA: TGTGCCAGCAGCTTACTTGACTCTGAGCAGTTCTTC
clone size: many; J gene: TRBJ2-3; V gene: TRBV20-1; D gene: TRBD2; CDR3 protein: CSATLAGGPDTQYF; CDR3 DNA: TGCAGTGCCACCCTAGCGGGAGGGCCGGATACGCAGTATTTT
clone size: many; J gene: TRBJ2-1; V gene: TRBV7-8; D gene: .; CDR3 protein: CASSWDHNEQFF; CDR3 DNA: TGTGCCAGCAGCTGGGACCACAATGAGCAGTTCTTC
clone size: many; J gene: TRBJ1-2; V gene: TRBV5-6; D gene: .; CDR3 protein: CASRARGTTGGYTF; CDR3 DNA: TGTGCCAGCAGGGCTAGGGGTACCACCGGGGGCTACACCTTC
clone size: few; J gene: TRBJ1-5; V gene: TRBV6-1; D gene: .; CDR3 protein: CASTSDLGRFSDQPQHF; CDR3 DNA: TGTGCCAGCACCTCGGACCTGGGGAGATTTAGCGATCAGCCCCAGCATTTT
clone size: many; J gene: TRBJ1-5; V gene: TRBV7-2; D gene: .; CDR3 protein: CASSLAGRSNQPQHF; CDR3 DNA: TGTGCCAGCAGCTTAGCAGGCAGGAGCAATCAGCCCCAGCATTTT
clone size: many; J gene: TRBJ1-1; V gene: TRBV2; D gene: TRBD1; CDR3 protein: CASSGVGGGNTEAFF; CDR3 DNA: TGTGCCAGCAGTGGGGTCGGAGGGGGCAACACTGAAGCTTTCTTT
clone size: many; J gene: TRBJ2-7; V gene: TRBV5-1; D gene: .; CDR3 protein: CASSLAAGQIYEQYF; CDR3 DNA: TGCGCCAGCAGCTTGGCCGCTGGGCAGATCTACGAGCAGTACTTC
clone size: many; J gene: TRBJ2-5; V gene: TRBV6-2/TRBV6-3; D gene: .; CDR3 protein: CASSYWGGAKETQYF; CDR3 DNA: TGTGCCAGCAGTTACTGGGGGGGGGCCAAAGAGACCCAGTACTTC
clone size: many; J gene: TRBJ1-2; V gene: TRBV6-2/TRBV6-3; D gene: TRBD1; CDR3 protein: CASTRTGSIYGYTF; CDR3 DNA: TGTGCCAGCACCCGGACAGGGAGCATCTATGGCTACACCTTC
clone size: .; J gene: TRBJ2-5; V gene: TRBV12-3/TRBV12-4; D gene: .; CDR3 protein: CASSRSGDQETQYF; CDR3 DNA: TGTGCCAGCAGCCGTTCCGGGGACCAAGAGACCCAGTACTTC
clone size: many; J gene: TRBJ2-7; V gene: TRBV6-1; D gene: .; CDR3 protein: CASRNPGQRGQYF; CDR3 DNA: TGTGCCAGCAGAAACCCGGGACAGCGGGGGCAGTACTTC
clone size: few; J gene: TRBJ1-2; V gene: TRBV9; D gene: .; CDR3 protein: CASSVVAGLSYGYTF; CDR3 DNA: TGTGCCAGCAGCGTAGTAGCAGGCCTATCCTATGGCTACACCTTC
clone size: many; J gene: TRBJ2-1; V gene: TRBV24-1; D gene: .; CDR3 protein: CATSDRGGQGEQFF; CDR3 DNA: TGTGCCACCAGTGATCGAGGGGGGCAAGGTGAGCAGTTCTTC
clone size: few; J gene: TRBJ2-7; V gene: TRBV20-1; D gene: .; CDR3 protein: CSARAWQVEQYF; CDR3 DNA: TGCAGTGCTAGAGCGTGGCAGGTAGAGCAGTACTTC
clone size: few; J gene: TRBJ1-4; V gene: TRBV27; D gene: TRBD1; CDR3 protein: CASRTGTNEKLFF; CDR3 DNA: TGTGCCAGCCGGACAGGGACTAATGAAAAACTGTTTTTT
clone size: many; J gene: TRBJ2-7; V gene: TRBV6-1; D gene: .; CDR3 protein: CASSLGGSPAEQYF; CDR3 DNA: TGTGCCAGCAGTCTCGGGGGATCGCCGGCCGAGCAGTACTTC
clone size: few; J gene: TRBJ2-1; V gene: TRBV27; D gene: TRBD2; CDR3 protein: CASSIYPPRLAGGLHEQFF; CDR3 DNA: TGTGCCAGCAGTATTTATCCACCCCGACTAGCGGGGGGACTCCATGAGCAGTTCTTC
clone size: many; J gene: TRBJ1-5; V gene: TRBV9; D gene: TRBD1; CDR3 protein: CASSGGQSNQPQHF; CDR3 DNA: TGTGCCAGCAGCGGGGGACAGTCCAATCAGCCCCAGCATTTT
clone size: many; J gene: TRBJ2-5; V gene: TRBV12-3/TRBV12-4; D gene: .; CDR3 protein: CASSPGWGLQETQYF; CDR3 DNA: TGTGCCAGCAGTCCCGGGTGGGGCCTCCAAGAGACCCAGTACTTC
clone size: many; J gene: TRBJ1-2; V gene: TRBV7-9; D gene: .; CDR3 protein: CASSRFNRDGYTF; CDR3 DNA: TGTGCCAGCAGCCGATTCAACAGGGATGGCTACACCTTC
clone size: .; J gene: TRBJ1-4; V gene: TRBV11-2; D gene: .; CDR3 protein: CASSLVTEKLFF; CDR3 DNA: TGTGCCAGCAGCTTAGTAACCGAAAAACTGTTTTTT
clone size: many; J gene: TRBJ2-3; V gene: TRBV12-3/TRBV12-4; D gene: .; CDR3 protein: CASQRGRNTDTQYF; CDR3 DNA: TGTGCCAGCCAACGGGGACGGAACACAGATACGCAGTATTTT